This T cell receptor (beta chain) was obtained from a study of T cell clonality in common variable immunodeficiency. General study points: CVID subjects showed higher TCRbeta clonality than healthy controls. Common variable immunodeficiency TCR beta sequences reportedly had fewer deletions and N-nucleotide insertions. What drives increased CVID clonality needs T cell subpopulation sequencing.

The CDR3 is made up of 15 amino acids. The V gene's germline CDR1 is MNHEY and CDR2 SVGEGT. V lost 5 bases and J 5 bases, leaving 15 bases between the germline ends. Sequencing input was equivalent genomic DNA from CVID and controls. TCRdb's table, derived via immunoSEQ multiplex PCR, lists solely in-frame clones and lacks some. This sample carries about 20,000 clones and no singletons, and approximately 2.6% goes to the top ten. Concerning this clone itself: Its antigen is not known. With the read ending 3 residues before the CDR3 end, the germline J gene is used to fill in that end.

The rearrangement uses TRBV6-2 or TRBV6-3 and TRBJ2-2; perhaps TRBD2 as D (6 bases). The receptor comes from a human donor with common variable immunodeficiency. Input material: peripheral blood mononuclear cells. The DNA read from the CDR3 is TGTGCCAGCAGTAAGAGGAGGGGCTATACCGGGGAG. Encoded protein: CASSKRRGYTGE. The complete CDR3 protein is CASSKRRGYTGELFF.